This is a list of T cell receptor beta chains from one sample in a study of T cells in Graves' hyperthyroidism and ophthalmopathy. One entry per CDR3 protein, called by TCRdb with MiXCR from the multiplex PCR reads. The sample consists of roughly 600,000 distinct CDR3 sequences, roughly 15% of them appearing once. The specimen sequenced was blood. These receptors all stem from a woman aged 50 to 60 with Graves' ophthalmopathy. Each CDR3 is given with its conserved first and last residue. D genes are given only for firm matches. Rows may omit the clone size; those that give it use once, few, many or a size class.

V	size	D	J	CDR3	DNA
TRBV27	NA	NA	TRBJ1-1	CASSLHPTGNTEAFF	TGTGCCAGCAGTTTACACCCGACAGGGAACACTGAAGCTTTCTTT
TRBV20-1	many	NA	TRBJ2-7	CSAREQSYYEQYF	TGCAGTGCCCGGGAACAATCTTACTACGAGCAGTACTTC
TRBV11-3	many	TRBD2	TRBJ2-5	CASSPRLAGAETQYF	TGTGCCAGCAGCCCACGACTAGCGGGAGCAGAGACCCAGTACTTC
TRBV10-3	NA	TRBD2	TRBJ2-1	CAISEQGGTYNEQFF	TGTGCCATCAGTGAGCAGGGAGGGACCTACAATGAGCAGTTCTTC
TRBV5-1	many	TRBD1	TRBJ2-2	CASSDQGVTGELFF	TGCGCCAGCAGCGATCAGGGGGTCACCGGGGAGCTGTTTTTT
TRBV7-8	many	NA	TRBJ2-5	CASSPPRVRRDQNGTQYF	TGTGCCAGCAGCCCCCCGAGGGTTAGACGGGATCAGAACGGGACCCAGTACTTC
TRBV5-1	many	NA	TRBJ2-1	CASSFGGTYGYNEQFF	TGCGCCAGCAGCTTTGGTGGGACATACGGCTACAATGAGCAGTTCTTC
TRBV3-1	many	TRBD2	TRBJ2-7	CASSQGLAGVREQYF	TGTGCCAGCAGCCAAGGACTAGCGGGAGTTCGGGAGCAGTACTTC
TRBV11-2	many	TRBD2	TRBJ2-7	CASSFLAGGGEQYF	TGTGCCAGCAGCTTTCTAGCGGGAGGAGGAGAGCAGTACTTC
TRBV5-1	few	NA	TRBJ2-3	CASSLVRSPSTDTQYF	TGCGCCAGCAGCTTGGTCCGTTCTCCGAGCACAGATACGCAGTATTTT
TRBV7-9	NA	NA	TRBJ1-5	CASSSGHNSNQPQHF	TGTGCCAGCAGCTCGGGACATAATAGCAATCAGCCCCAGCATTTT
TRBV19	NA	NA	TRBJ1-2	CASSRSGTNYGYTF	TGTGCCAGTAGTAGATCCGGTACTAACTATGGCTACACCTTC
TRBV11-2	once	TRBD1	TRBJ2-3	CASSSPGQGVGTDTQYF	TGTGCCAGCAGCTCACCGGGACAGGGTGTTGGCACAGATACGCAGTATTTT
TRBV13	many	TRBD2	TRBJ2-5	CASSGRLAGGLETQYF	TGTGCCAGCAGCGGACGACTAGCGGGAGGGCTGGAGACCCAGTACTTC
TRBV13	few	NA	TRBJ2-7	CASSLGGGSHYEQYF	TGTGCCAGCAGCTTAGGAGGAGGGTCCCACTACGAGCAGTACTTC
TRBV7-9	many	NA	TRBJ2-2	CASSLAAAWELFF	TGTGCCAGCAGCTTAGCAGCCGCCTGGGAGCTGTTTTTT
TRBV24-1	many	NA	TRBJ2-3	CATSDLGQGDTDTQYF	TGTGCCACCAGTGATTTGGGGCAGGGAGACACAGATACGCAGTATTTT
TRBV5-6	NA	NA	TRBJ2-1	CASSLYKSSTSLYEQFF	TGTGCCAGCAGCTTGTATAAGTCCTCTACTAGTTTGTATGAGCAGTTCTTC
TRBV10-3	NA	NA	TRBJ2-5	CAISATQETQYF	TGTGCCATCAGTGCCACCCAAGAGACCCAGTACTTC
TRBV19	NA	TRBD1	TRBJ2-4	CASTSTGGEVIQYF	TGTGCCAGTACCTCGACAGGGGGCGAAGTCATTCAGTACTTC
TRBV7-2	many	TRBD2	TRBJ2-7	CASSLAGGGSYEQYF	TGTGCCAGCAGCTTAGCTGGCGGGGGATCCTACGAGCAGTACTTC
TRBV9	NA	TRBD2	TRBJ2-2	CASSAPKAGGNTGELFF	TGTGCCAGCAGCGCCCCGAAAGCGGGAGGGAACACCGGGGAGCTGTTTTTT
TRBV4-2	NA	NA	TRBJ2-7	CASSQDLSSSYEQYF	TGTGCCAGCAGCCAAGATTTATCTAGCAGCTACGAGCAGTACTTC
TRBV29-1	many	NA	TRBJ1-1	CSVYGTTEAFF	TGCAGCGTTTACGGTACCACTGAAGCTTTCTTT
TRBV4-3	NA	NA	TRBJ2-1	CASSQDVGSLYEQFF	TGCGCCAGCAGCCAAGATGTGGGTAGTCTCTATGAGCAGTTCTTC
TRBV5-1	NA	NA	TRBJ1-2	CASSTRGPNYGYTF	TGCGCCAGCAGCACCAGGGGACCCAACTATGGCTACACCTTC
TRBV4-1	NA	NA	TRBJ2-7	CASSLYQQGYYEQYF	TGCGCCAGCAGCCTTTACCAACAGGGCTACTACGAGCAGTACTTC
TRBV29-1	many	TRBD2	TRBJ2-3	CSVEVAGTQYF	TGCAGCGTTGAAGTAGCGGGTACGCAGTATTTT
TRBV4-2	once	TRBD1	TRBJ2-4	CASSQGQGAGAKNIQYF	TGTGCCAGCAGCCAAGGACAGGGGGCAGGAGCCAAAAACATTCAGTACTTC
TRBV5-1	many	TRBD1	TRBJ2-2	CASSLGDRGRTGELFF	TGCGCCAGCAGCTTGGGCGACAGGGGACGGACCGGGGAGCTGTTTTTT
TRBV20-1	many	TRBD1	TRBJ2-7	CSARAGRGDRGYRRYEQYF	TGCAGTGCTAGAGCCGGGAGGGGGGACAGGGGATATCGGAGATACGAGCAGTACTTC
TRBV24-1	many	TRBD2	TRBJ2-7	CATSDQNSSGEQYF	TGTGCCACCAGTGATCAGAATTCTAGCGGCGAGCAGTACTTC
TRBV19	NA	NA	TRBJ1-1	CATRLRQTEAFF	TGTGCCACCAGGTTGAGGCAAACTGAAGCTTTCTTT
TRBV12-3/TRBV12-4	many	TRBD1	TRBJ1-5	CASSLALRGQLFNQPQHF	TGTGCCAGCAGTTTAGCGCTAAGGGGACAGCTCTTTAATCAGCCCCAGCATTTT
TRBV5-1	few	TRBD2	TRBJ2-1	CASIRTSGSIGYNEQFF	TGCGCCAGTATTAGGACTAGCGGGAGCATAGGTTACAATGAGCAGTTCTTC
TRBV6-1	few	NA	TRBJ2-2	CASCRQTNTGELFF	TGTGCCAGCTGTCGACAGACGAACACCGGGGAGCTGTTTTTT
TRBV19	few	NA	TRBJ2-7	CASSINPHYEQYF	TGTGCCAGTAGTATAAACCCACACTACGAGCAGTACTTC
TRBV13	NA	NA	TRBJ2-1	CASSLAGARLGNEQFF	TGTGCCAGCAGCTTGGCGGGGGCGCGTCTTGGCAATGAGCAGTTCTTC
TRBV6-1	once	NA	TRBJ2-1	CASSELVEDNEQSF	TGTGCCAGCAGTGAACTCGTCGAAGACAATGAGCAGTCCTTC
TRBV5-6	few	NA	TRBJ2-1	CASIEERSSYNEQFF	TGTGCCAGCATTGAAGAGCGGTCCTCCTACAATGAGCAGTTCTTC
TRBV28	many	NA	TRBJ2-3	CASSPFGRASRDTQYF	TGTGCCAGCAGTCCCTTTGGCAGGGCTAGTCGAGATACGCAGTATTTT
TRBV30	many	TRBD1	TRBJ1-1	CAWRHGQGHTEAFF	TGTGCCTGGAGGCATGGACAGGGGCACACTGAAGCTTTCTTT
TRBV4-3	few	NA	TRBJ2-7	CASSQKPGVYEQYF	TGCGCCAGCAGCCAAAAGCCGGGAGTATACGAGCAGTACTTC
TRBV9	NA	NA	TRBJ2-7	CASSVGGDHYEQYF	TGTGCCAGCAGCGTAGGAGGGGATCACTACGAGCAGTACTTC
TRBV11-3	many	TRBD2	TRBJ2-1	CASSLVGSGSKDNEQFF	TGTGCCAGCAGCTTAGTAGGGAGCGGGAGTAAAGACAATGAGCAGTTCTTC
TRBV7-3	many	NA	TRBJ2-7	CASSLSPRGSGHLSYEQYF	TGTGCCAGCAGCTTATCTCCCCGCGGTAGCGGCCACCTCTCCTACGAGCAGTACTTC
TRBV19	few	TRBD1	TRBJ2-6	CASSNTGGVSGANVLTF	TGTGCCAGTAGCAATACAGGGGGCGTCTCTGGGGCCAACGTCCTGACTTTC
TRBV7-9	many	NA	TRBJ1-1	CASSLRGGGFEAFF	TGTGCCAGCAGCTTACGAGGGGGAGGTTTTGAAGCTTTCTTT
TRBV28	many	TRBD2	TRBJ2-1	CASTPSAGDYNEQFF	TGTGCCAGCACCCCCTCAGCGGGAGACTACAATGAGCAGTTCTTC
TRBV13	many	TRBD1	TRBJ2-7	CASSARDRGNYEQYF	TGTGCCAGCAGCGCCCGGGACAGGGGCAACTACGAGCAGTACTTC
TRBV20-1	NA	TRBD2	TRBJ2-1	CSARAGASGRANEEFF	TGCAGTGCTAGGGCAGGGGCTAGCGGGAGGGCCAATGAGGAGTTCTTC
TRBV28	many	TRBD1	TRBJ2-7	CASSSLNRGPSYEQYF	TGTGCCAGCAGTTCGCTGAACAGGGGGCCCTCCTACGAGCAGTACTTC
TRBV28	NA	NA	TRBJ2-1	CASSSFRSSGHYNEQFF	TGTGCCAGCAGTTCATTTCGGTCCAGCGGACACTACAATGAGCAGTTCTTC
TRBV12-3/TRBV12-4	NA	TRBD1	TRBJ2-1	CASSHRGRLNEQFF	TGTGCCAGCAGTCACAGGGGGCGCTTGAATGAGCAGTTCTTC
TRBV7-2	many	NA	TRBJ2-7	CASSLVGTRRNEQYF	TGTGCCAGCAGCTTAGTCGGGACCCGACGCAACGAGCAGTACTTC